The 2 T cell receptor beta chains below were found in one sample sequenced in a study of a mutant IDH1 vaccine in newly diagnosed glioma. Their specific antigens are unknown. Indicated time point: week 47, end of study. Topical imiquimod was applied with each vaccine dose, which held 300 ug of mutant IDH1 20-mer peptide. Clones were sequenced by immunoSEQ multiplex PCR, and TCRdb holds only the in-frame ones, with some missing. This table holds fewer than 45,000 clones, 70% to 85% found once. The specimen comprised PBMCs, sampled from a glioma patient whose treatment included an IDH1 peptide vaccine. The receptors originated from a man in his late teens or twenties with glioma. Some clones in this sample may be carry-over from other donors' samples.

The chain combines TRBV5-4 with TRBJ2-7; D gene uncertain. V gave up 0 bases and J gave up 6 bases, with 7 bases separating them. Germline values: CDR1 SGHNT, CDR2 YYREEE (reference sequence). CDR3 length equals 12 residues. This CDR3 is CASSLAGREQYF. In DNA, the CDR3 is TGTGCCAGCAGCTTGGCCGGGCGCGAGCAGTACTTC. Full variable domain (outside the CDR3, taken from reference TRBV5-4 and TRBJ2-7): ETGVTQSPTHLIKTRGQQVTLRCSSQSGHNTVSWYQQALGQGPQFIFQYYREEENGRGNFPPRFSGLQFPNYSSELNVNALELDDSALYLCASSLAGREQYFGPGTRLTVT.

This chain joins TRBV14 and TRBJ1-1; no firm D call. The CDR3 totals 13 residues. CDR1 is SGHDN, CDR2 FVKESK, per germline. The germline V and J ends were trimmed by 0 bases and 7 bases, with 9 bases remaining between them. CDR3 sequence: CASSQDLEGEAFF. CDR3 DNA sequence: TGTGCCAGCAGCCAAGATCTCGAGGGTGAAGCTTTCTTT.